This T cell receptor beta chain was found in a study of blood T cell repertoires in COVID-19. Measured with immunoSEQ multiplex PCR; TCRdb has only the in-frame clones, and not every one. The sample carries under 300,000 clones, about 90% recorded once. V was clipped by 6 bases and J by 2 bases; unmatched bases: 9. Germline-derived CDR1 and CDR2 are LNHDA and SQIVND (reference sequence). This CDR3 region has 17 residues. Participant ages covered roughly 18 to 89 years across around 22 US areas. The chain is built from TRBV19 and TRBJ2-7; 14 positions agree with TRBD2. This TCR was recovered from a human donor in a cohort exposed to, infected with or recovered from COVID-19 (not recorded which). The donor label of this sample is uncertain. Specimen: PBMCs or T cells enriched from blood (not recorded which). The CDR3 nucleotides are TGTGCCAGTAGAGGGACTAGCGGGGGCACAAAACCCTACGAGCAGTACTTC. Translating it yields CASRGTSGGTKPYEQYF. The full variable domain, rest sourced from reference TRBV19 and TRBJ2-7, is DGGITQSPKYLFRKEGQNVTLSCEQNLNHDAMYWYRQDPGQGLRLIYYSQIVNDFQKGDIAEGYSVSREKKESFPLTVTSAQKNPTAFYLCASRGTSGGTKPYEQYFGPGTRLTVT.